Presented here are 28 T cell receptor beta chains from one specimen sequenced in a study of patients and donors after allogeneic stem cell transplantation. A single record per CDR3 protein comes from TCRdb applying MiXCR to the RT-PCR reads. The repertoire holds about 960,000 distinct CDR3 sequences, with roughly 17% as singletons. The sample comprised blood, either unsorted or a sorted T cell fraction (not recorded which). All receptors come from a human donor who was either an allogeneic HSCT recipient or a stem cell or donor lymphocyte infusion donor (not recorded which). It is not recorded whose cells these are; they may come from a transplant donor.

This clonotype turned up a few times. This chain links TRBV5-1 with TRBJ2-2; D call uncertain. Germline assignment: CDR1 SGHRS and CDR2 YFSETQ. CDR3 length: 15 amino acids. V was pared by 0 bases and J by 2 bases, with 8 bases between. CDR3 DNA sequence: TGCGCCAGCAGCTTGGACGTACCAAACACCGGGGAGCTGTTTTTT. Encoded protein: CASSLDVPNTGELFF.

The genes are TRBV20-1 and TRBJ1-5, with a tentative D call TRBD1 (6 bases). CDR1 DFQATT and CDR2 SNEGSKA come from the germline V gene (reference sequence). V gave up 4 bases and J gave up 11 bases, with 18 bases separating them. This CDR3 is 13 amino acids long. DNA of the CDR3: TGCAGTGCTATGGCGGATACAAGGGGGGCCCAGCATTTT. Amino acid sequence: CSAMADTRGAQHF.

The rearrangement uses TRBV24-1 and TRBJ2-2; D is tentatively TRBD1 or TRBD2 (6 bases each). V lost 4 bases and J 4 bases, leaving 18 bases between the germline ends. Germline CDR1 reads KGHDR; CDR2 reads SFDVKD. The CDR3 has 17 amino acids. CDR3 nucleotides: TGTGCCACCAGTGAACCCTCTGGAGGGACAACCACCGGGGAGCTGTTTTTT. It codes for CATSEPSGGTTTGELFF.

This rearrangement joins TRBV20-1 to TRBJ2-1; perhaps TRBD2 as D (6 bases). Germline-derived CDR1 and CDR2 are DFQATT and SNEGSKA (reference sequence). CDR3 length: 13 residues. Trimming removed 3 bases from V and 9 bases from J, with 15 bases in between. CDR3 coding DNA: TGCAGTGCTAGGGAGGGACCCCGTTTTGAGCAGTTCTTC. Translated, it gives CSAREGPRFEQFF.

The genes are TRBV20-1 and TRBJ1-2; a weak D match, TRBD1 (6 bases). Per the germline V gene, CDR1 is DFQATT and CDR2 is SNEGSKA (reference sequence). This CDR3 has 13 amino acids. V was clipped by 5 bases and J by 8 bases, with 18 bases between them. The CDR3 DNA sequence: TGCAGTGCTGGGAATGGACAGTTCCGGGGCTACACCTTC. Translating gives CSAGNGQFRGYTF.

This clonotype was found a few times. This chain links TRBV7-9 with TRBJ1-1; 7 bases are shared with TRBD1. The junction had 4 bases not matched to a gene; V was cut back by 0 bases and J by 9 bases. The CDR3 contains 13 residues. Germline V gives CDR1 SEHNR, CDR2 FQNEAQ (reference sequence). CDR3 amino acids: CASSLAGTVQAFF. The CDR3 nucleotides are TGTGCCAGCAGCTTAGCGGGGACAGTCCAAGCTTTCTTT.

The chain combines TRBV29-1 with TRBJ2-7; D perhaps matches TRBD2 (6 bases). CDR1 is SQVTM and CDR2 is ANQGSEA in the germline V gene. Trimming shortened V by 5 bases and J by 1 base, and 15 bases separated the two germline ends. The CDR3 consists of 14 residues. CDR3 coding DNA: TGCAGCGTTTACCTCCGAGGGAGGTCCTACGAGCAGTACTTC. This codes for CSVYLRGRSYEQYF.

The sample holds many counts of this clonotype. The chain carries TRBV12-3 or TRBV12-4 and TRBJ1-2; D gene uncertain. V gave up 8 bases and J gave up 5 bases, with 9 bases separating them. This CDR3 comprises 11 residues. The CDR3, as DNA: TGTGCCAGCGGGAGTCGTTATGGCTACACCTTC. Translation gives CASGSRYGYTF.

This clonotype was counted at least ten times. The chain is built from TRBV29-1 and TRBJ2-7, with 10 bases fitting TRBD1. The V gene's germline CDR1 is SQVTM and CDR2 ANQGSEA. This CDR3 region has 13 residues. J was trimmed by 4 bases and V by 3 bases; bases with no gene match: 3. The CDR3 protein is CSVDSGQGYEQYF. In DNA, the CDR3 is TGCAGCGTTGATTCGGGACAGGGGTACGAGCAGTACTTC.

CDR3 sequence: CASSQEWTGHYGYTF. The CDR3 DNA reads TGCGCCAGCAGCCAGGAATGGACAGGGCACTATGGCTACACCTTC. The chain carries TRBV4-3 and TRBJ1-2; 8 bases are a match to TRBD1. Germline loops: CDR1 LGHNA, CDR2 YSLEER. Losses at the gene ends were 3 bases for V and 3 bases for J; bases not matched to a gene: 6. The CDR3 runs 15 residues.

This clonotype has a handful of counts. The CDR3 region has the DNA TGCGCCAGCAGCCCCGACGGGTCGGCAGGTGAGCAGTTCTTC. This translates into CASSPDGSAGEQFF. The chain couples TRBV5-1 to TRBJ2-1; D unclear. The V end lost 4 bases, the J end lost 9 bases, and 17 bases lay between the germline ends. The CDR3 loop spans 14 amino acids. The germline gives CDR1 SGHRS, CDR2 YFSETQ.

This clonotype has only a few counts. The V gene is TRBV5-1, the J gene TRBJ2-1; D is undetermined. V was pared by 0 bases and J by 1 base, with 14 bases between. The CDR3 spans 17 residues. Germline V gene sequence: CDR1 SGHRS, CDR2 YFSETQ. CDR3 nucleotide sequence: TGCGCCAGCAGCTTGGTGTCCTACGGCGGATCCTACAATGAGCAGTTCTTC. As protein: CASSLVSYGGSYNEQFF.

The table lists this clonotype with a few counts. The genes are TRBV6-2 or TRBV6-3 and TRBJ2-1; D gene unclear. CDR3 length equals 14 residues. Per germline, CDR1 MNHEY and CDR2 SVGEGT. Deletions cut 0 bases from V and 9 bases from J, with 12 bases between. CDR3 nucleotide sequence: TGTGCCAGCAGTTACTCACGGGTCGGTAGTGAGCAGTTCTTC. Translation: CASSYSRVGSEQFF.

CDR3 nucleotide sequence: TGTGCCACCAGCAGGCGAGCGGGAGGGGGGGACTACGAGCAGTACTTC. This encodes CATSRRAGGGDYEQYF. The rearrangement joins TRBV15 to TRBJ2-7; 10 bases align to TRBD2. The CDR3 loop spans 16 amino acids. After removal of 3 bases from V and 3 bases from J, the junction contained 8 bases not matched to a gene. The germline V gene encodes CDR1 LNHNV and CDR2 YYDKDF (reference sequence). Looking up the rest from reference TRBV15 and TRBJ2-7 gives the full variable domain: DAMVIQNPRYQVTQFGKPVTLSCSQTLNHNVMYWYQQKSSQAPKLLFHYYDKDFNNEADTPDNFQSRRPNTSFCFLDIRSPGLGDTAMYLCATSRRAGGGDYEQYFGPGTRLTVT.

The chain has TRBV6-1 and TRBJ2-1, with 9 bases lining up with TRBD1. The CDR3 spans 15 residues. Germline trimming cut 5 bases from V and 2 bases from J; bases unmatched to any gene: 4. CDR1 and CDR2 (germline): MNHNS, SASEGT. The CDR3 coding sequence is TGTGCCAGCAGTCCTCACAGGGGGCCCTACAATGAGCAGTTCTTC. Amino acids: CASSPHRGPYNEQFF.

V gene TRBV29-1 combines with J gene TRBJ1-2; D unclear. The CDR3 extends over 12 amino acids. V was cut by 3 bases and J by 7 bases, with 12 bases left in between. The germline V gene encodes CDR1 SQVTM and CDR2 ANQGSEA. The CDR3 sequence: CSVDRGKVGYTF. DNA of the CDR3: TGCAGCGTTGACAGAGGGAAGGTTGGCTACACCTTC.

In its sample, this clonotype was seen a few times. The rearrangement joins TRBV6-2 or TRBV6-3 to TRBJ2-3; 9 bases match TRBD2. The CDR3 consists of 15 residues. Germline V gene data show CDR1 as MNHEY and CDR2 as SVGEGT. With 8 bases clipped from V and 4 bases from J, the junction kept 10 bases outside the gene matches. The CDR3 loop is CASHRGGGAADTQYF. The CDR3, as DNA: TGTGCCAGCCACCGCGGCGGGGGGGCCGCAGATACGCAGTATTTT.

Ten or more counts support this clonotype. The chain carries TRBV12-3 or TRBV12-4 and TRBJ2-3; 14 nucleotides agree with TRBD2. V trimming: 6 bases; J trimming: 4 bases; junction bases outside the gene matches: 3. The CDR3 totals 15 residues. The CDR3 sequence is CASRGLAGDPDTQYF. The CDR3 coding sequence is TGTGCCAGCAGGGGACTAGCGGGAGACCCAGATACGCAGTATTTT.

The CDR3 here is CASARTDPDPYEQYF. CDR3 coding DNA: TGTGCCAGCGCCCGGACAGATCCGGACCCCTACGAGCAGTACTTC. The genes are TRBV25-1 and TRBJ2-7, with D perhaps TRBD1 (6 bases). The CDR3 totals 15 residues. V gave up 8 bases and J gave up 2 bases, with 19 bases separating them. Looked up from germline, CDR1 is MGHDK and CDR2 is SYGVNS.

This clonotype was observed a few times. The chain links TRBV7-8 to TRBJ1-2; D is undetermined. Germline V gene lookup returns CDR1 SGHVS and CDR2 FQNEAQ. V gave up 1 base and J gave up 2 bases, with 17 bases separating them. CDR3 size: 17 residues. CDR3 DNA sequence: TGTGCCAGCAGCTTAGTAGCCCGGAGGGTCTGGAACTATGGCTACACCTTC. It yields the protein CASSLVARRVWNYGYTF.

This clonotype was detected a few times. The chain links TRBV2 to TRBJ2-7; D is possibly TRBD1 or TRBD2 (5 bases each). V lost 5 bases and J lost 4, with 21 bases in between. The CDR3 sequence is 16 residues long. The germline CDR1 and CDR2 sequences are SNHLY and FYNNEI. CDR3 amino acids: CASSRPPREGRYEQYF. In DNA form, the CDR3 reads TGTGCCAGCAGTCGGCCCCCCAGAGAGGGACGTTACGAGCAGTACTTC.

This clonotype was recorded many times. The chain carries TRBV4-1 and TRBJ1-4; D not certain. V was cut by 4 bases and J by 0 bases, with 12 bases left in between. CDR1 is MGHRA, CDR2 YSYEKL, per germline. This CDR3 contains 16 residues. CDR3 DNA sequence: TGCGCCAGCAGCCGCCCTCATTTTGCAACTAATGAAAAACTGTTTTTT. It specifies CASSRPHFATNEKLFF.

The chain combines TRBV29-1 with TRBJ2-5; 11 bases map to TRBD2. The CDR3 loop spans 14 amino acids. After removal of 8 bases from V and 5 bases from J, the junction contained 10 bases not matched to a gene. Germline V gene data show CDR1 as SQVTM and CDR2 as ANQGSEA. This CDR3 reads CSTTSGGLEETQYF. The CDR3 DNA reads TGCAGCACAACTAGCGGGGGCCTCGAGGAGACCCAGTACTTC.

This clonotype has just a few counts. CDR3 bases: TGTGCCAGCAGTCCAAGGGACGACTCCTACGAGCAGTACTTC. Amino acid sequence: CASSPRDDSYEQYF. The V call is TRBV12-3 or TRBV12-4, the J call TRBJ2-7; D could derive from TRBD1 or TRBD2 (5 bases each). Trimming removed 5 bases from V and 0 bases from J, with 11 bases in between. This CDR3 has 14 amino acids.

This chain links TRBV5-6 with TRBJ1-1; D is undetermined. V was clipped by 4 bases and J by 6 bases, with 16 bases between them. Germline V gene data show CDR1 as SGHDT and CDR2 as YYEEEE. The CDR3 consists of 14 residues. The DNA of the CDR3 is TGTGCCAGCAGCCCCCTTGTGGGCACCTCTGAAGCTTTCTTT. It translates to CASSPLVGTSEAFF.

There are a few counts of this clonotype. The rearrangement links TRBV5-1 to TRBJ2-2; no clear D. The CDR3 totals 14 residues. Germline CDR1 reads SGHRS; CDR2 reads YFSETQ. Trimming took 4 bases from V and 1 from J, leaving 8 bases between them. This chain's CDR3 is CASSEDGNTGELFF. The DNA for the CDR3 is TGCGCCAGCAGCGAGGACGGGAACACCGGGGAGCTGTTTTTT.

The V gene is TRBV30, the J gene TRBJ2-7; TRBD2 agrees at 10 bases. V dropped 4 bases and J dropped 1; count of bases not matched to a gene: 7. Germline loops: CDR1 GTSNPN, CDR2 SVGIG (reference sequence). CDR3 length: 15 amino acids. CDR3 coding DNA: TGTGCCTGGATGATTCTAGCGGGAGCTTCCTACGAGCAGTACTTC. This codes for CAWMILAGASYEQYF.

The chain recombines TRBV24-1 with TRBJ2-7; D might be TRBD1 (5 bases). From germline, CDR1 is KGHDR and CDR2 SFDVKD. V was pared by 5 bases and J by 3 bases, with 25 bases between. CDR3 size: 18 residues. Here the CDR3 DNA reads TGTGCCACCAGTGGCCACAGCCCCCCCCTGACAGATCGCTACGAGCAGTACTTC. This encodes CATSGHSPPLTDRYEQYF.